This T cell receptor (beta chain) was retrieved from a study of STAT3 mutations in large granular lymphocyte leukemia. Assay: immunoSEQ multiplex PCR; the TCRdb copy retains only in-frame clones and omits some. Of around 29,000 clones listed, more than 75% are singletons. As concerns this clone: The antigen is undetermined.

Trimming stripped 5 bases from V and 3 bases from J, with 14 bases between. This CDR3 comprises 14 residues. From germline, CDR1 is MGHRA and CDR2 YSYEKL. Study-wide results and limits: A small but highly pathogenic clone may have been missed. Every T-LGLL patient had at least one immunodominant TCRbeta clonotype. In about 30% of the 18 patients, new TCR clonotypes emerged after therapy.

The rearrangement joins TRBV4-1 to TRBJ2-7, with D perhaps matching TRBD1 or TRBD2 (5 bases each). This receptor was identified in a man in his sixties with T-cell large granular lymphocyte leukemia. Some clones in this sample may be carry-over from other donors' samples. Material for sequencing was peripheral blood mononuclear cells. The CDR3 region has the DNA TGCGCCAGCAGCTCACAGGACTTCGACTACGAGCAGTACTTC. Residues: CASSSQDFDYEQYF.